This T cell receptor beta chain was captured by sequencing in a study of identical twins. Regarding the study as a whole: Excess twin sharing in beta out-of-frame sequences was weaker.

The table lists this clonotype with a few counts. Its antigen is not known. The germline V gene has CDR1 LGHDT and CDR2 YNNKEL (reference sequence). Trimming took 1 base from V and 5 from J; bases not matched to a gene: 4. The CDR3 length is 16 residues. Unique molecular identifiers were present on cDNA, and template switching added a universal primer site. Using its own MiXCR run on the 5' RACE reads, TCRdb lists one record per CDR3 protein. The repertoire holds some 600,000 distinct CDR3 sequences, with about 7.1% as singletons. Another study also made use of these data, one on yellow fever vaccine responses in identical twins.

Sequences were obtained from PBMCs. The sequence was collected from a woman aged 18-29 years in good health. The rearrangement uses TRBV3-1 and TRBJ2-1, with 11 bases identical to TRBD2. CDR3 sequence (DNA): TGTGCCAGCAGCCAAGCCCCGGGACTAGCGGACAATGAGCAGTTCTTC. Protein sequence: CASSQAPGLADNEQFF.